Listed here are 19 T cell receptor beta chains from one sample, sequenced in a study of cytomegalovirus exposure and HLA in healthy donors. Libraries were prepared by immunoSEQ multiplex PCR; TCRdb keeps only in-frame clonotypes and omits some of them. The sample records more than 300,000 clones, 80% to 90% being singletons. The sequenced sample consisted of PBMCs. Every receptor here comes from a woman under 30 in good health and CMV-seronegative.

The chain combines TRBV13 with TRBJ1-2; D may be TRBD1 (5 bases). V was trimmed by 4 bases and J by 3 bases, leaving 15 bases between them. Germline values: CDR1 PRHDT, CDR2 FYEKMQ (reference sequence). The CDR3 is 15 residues long. CDR3 region: CASSSTMGLDYGYTF. The CDR3 bases are TGTGCCAGCAGCTCAACGATGGGGCTAGACTATGGCTACACCTTC.

About this clone itself: This same CDR3 is encoded by further DNA sequences in the sample. The V call is TRBV2, the J call TRBJ2-2, with TRBD2 identical over 13 bases. This CDR3 has 15 amino acids. With V trimmed by 6 bases and J by 4 bases, 2 bases remained unmatched. The germline CDR1 and CDR2 sequences are SNHLY and FYNNEI. The CDR3 DNA reads TGTGCCAGCAGCGGGACTAGCGGGATCACCGGGGAGCTGTTTTTT. This gives the protein CASSGTSGITGELFF.

The rearrangement links TRBV28 to TRBJ2-2; 9 bases agree with TRBD2. In germline, CDR1 is MDHEN, CDR2 SYDVKM. The CDR3 is 16 residues long. Unmatched junction bases numbered 6, after V lost 3 bases and J lost 4 bases. The CDR3 DNA reads TGTGCCAGCAGTTTGGGCGGGAGGGCCGGCACCGGGGAGCTGTTTTTT. This encodes CASSLGGRAGTGELFF.

The gene calls are TRBV5-8 and TRBJ1-3; unclear D gene. This CDR3 spans 14 amino acids. From germline, CDR1 is SGHTS and CDR2 YDEGEE. With 0 bases removed from V and 4 bases from J, the gap between germline ends came to 8 bases. Here the CDR3 reads CASSLEPSGNTIYF. In DNA, the CDR3 is TGTGCCAGCAGCTTGGAGCCGTCAGGAAACACCATATATTTT.

The chain links TRBV6-5 to TRBJ2-2, with D possibly TRBD1 on 5 matching bases. CDR1 MNHEY and CDR2 SVGAGI come from the germline V gene. This CDR3 has 14 amino acids. V was clipped by 6 bases and J by 1 base, with 9 bases between them. CDR3 in amino acids: CASRTGQNTGELFF. The CDR3 DNA sequence: TGTGCCAGCAGGACCGGACAGAACACCGGGGAGCTGTTTTTT.

The rearrangement joins TRBV18 to TRBJ2-7; D is perhaps TRBD2 (5 bases). The V gene lost 3 bases and the J gene lost 1 base, with 16 bases spanning the gap. Germline V gene data show CDR1 as KGHSH and CDR2 as LQKENI. CDR3 length equals 16 residues. Here the CDR3 reads CASSPPGTAGSYEQYF. In DNA form, the CDR3 reads TGTGCCAGCTCACCTCCGGGAACAGCCGGGTCCTACGAGCAGTACTTC.

CDR3 loop: CASSVTGNYGYTF. The CDR3 DNA follows: TGTGCCAGCAGTGTTACAGGGAACTATGGCTACACCTTC. This chain uses TRBV2 with TRBJ1-2, with D possibly being TRBD1 (6 bases). CDR1 is SNHLY, CDR2 FYNNEI, per germline. The CDR3 runs 13 residues. V gave up 4 bases and J gave up 2 bases, with 8 bases separating them.

The rearrangement links TRBV25-1 to TRBJ2-5; 14 nucleotides agree with TRBD2. The CDR3 has 18 amino acids. With 5 bases clipped from V and 5 bases from J, the junction kept 13 bases outside the gene matches. Germline lookup yields CDR1 MGHDK and CDR2 SYGVNS. The CDR3 nucleotides read TGTGCCAGCAGTAAGGGGACTAGCGGGAGTGGGGCGGGTGAGACCCAGTACTTC. Translating gives CASSKGTSGSGAGETQYF.

The rearrangement joins TRBV10-1 to TRBJ2-1; 12 bases fit TRBD2. Per the germline V gene, CDR1 is WNHNN and CDR2 is SYGVQD (reference sequence). The CDR3 spans 14 residues. The J segment lost 5 bases and the V segment lost 4 bases, leaving 0 bases of the junction unmatched. The CDR3 is CASSGTSGNNEQFF. As DNA, the CDR3 is TGCGCCAGCAGTGGGACTAGCGGGAACAATGAGCAGTTCTTC.

The chain carries TRBV20-1 and TRBJ2-1; D ambiguous. The CDR3 has 11 amino acids. Germline CDR1 reads DFQATT; CDR2 reads SNEGSKA (reference sequence). Trimming shortened V by 1 base and J by 12 bases, and 10 bases separated the two germline ends. The CDR3 reads CSARANRGQFF. The CDR3 DNA follows: TGCAGTGCTAGAGCAAACCGAGGGCAGTTCTTC.

The sample holds many counts of this clone. The V call is TRBV7-2, the J call TRBJ1-1; D may be TRBD1 (6 bases). There are 14 residues in the CDR3. Deletions cut 4 bases from V and 0 bases from J, with 9 bases between. CDR1 SGHTA and CDR2 FQGNSA come from the germline V gene. The CDR3 DNA reads TGTGCCAGCAGCTCACAGGGAATGAACACTGAAGCTTTCTTT. Translation gives CASSSQGMNTEAFF.

J is TRBJ2-1 and V is TRBV2; D is possibly TRBD2 (6 bases). This CDR3 contains 14 residues. The V gene lost 6 bases and the J gene lost 8 bases, with 17 bases spanning the gap. Germline V gene lookup returns CDR1 SNHLY and CDR2 FYNNEI. CDR3 in amino acids: CASSQRAGMHEQFF. In DNA form, the CDR3 reads TGTGCCAGCAGCCAGAGGGCGGGAATGCATGAGCAGTTCTTC. Complete variable domain (other parts from reference TRBV2 and TRBJ2-1): EPEVTQTPSHQVTQMGQEVILRCVPISNHLYFYWYRQILGQKVEFLVSFYNNEISEKSEIFDDQFSVERPDGSNFTLKIRSTKLEDSAMYFCASSQRAGMHEQFFGPGTRLTVL.

The V and J genes are TRBV4-1 and TRBJ1-1; D is uncertain. The germline V gene has CDR1 MGHRA and CDR2 YSYEKL. Trimming stripped 0 bases from V and 1 base from J, with 6 bases between. CDR3 length equals 14 residues. CDR3 coding DNA: TGCGCCAGCAGCCAAGAAGGCGGGAACACTGAAGCTTTCTTT. Translated: CASSQEGGNTEAFF.

This clone appeared once. This chain connects TRBV2 to TRBJ2-2; tentatively, D is TRBD1 (6 bases). Germline CDR1 reads SNHLY; CDR2 reads FYNNEI. The V end lost 6 bases, the J end lost 3 bases, and 11 bases lay between the germline ends. This CDR3 contains 14 residues. CDR3 sequence (DNA): TGTGCCAGCAGGCAGGGGCCGCACACCGGGGAGCTGTTTTTT. Residues: CASRQGPHTGELFF.

V usage is TRBV7-6 and J usage is TRBJ1-5, with D hard to call. The germline V gene has CDR1 SGHVS and CDR2 FNYEAQ. This CDR3 is built from 16 residues. Trimming removed 1 base from V and 1 base from J, with 11 bases in between. As DNA, the CDR3 is TGTGCCAGCAGCTTAGTTGCCGGGAGAAGCAATCAGCCCCAGCATTTT. This sequence encodes CASSLVAGRSNQPQHF.

The rearrangement joins TRBV27 to TRBJ2-5; TRBD2 matches 10 bases. Trimming cost V 2 bases and J 1 base; bases outside gene matches: 10. Looked up from germline, CDR1 is MNHEY and CDR2 is SMNVEV (reference sequence). CDR3 length: 18 amino acids. The chain's CDR3 is CASSLVPSGSGTQETQYF. The CDR3 DNA reads as TGTGCCAGCAGTTTAGTGCCTAGCGGGAGCGGGACCCAAGAGACCCAGTACTTC.

The rearrangement uses TRBV19 and TRBJ2-2; 7 bases are shared with TRBD2. The CDR3 runs to 14 residues. V trimming: 11 bases; J trimming: 4 bases; junction bases outside the gene matches: 10. Germline V gene lookup returns CDR1 LNHDA and CDR2 SQIVND (reference sequence). CDR3 loop: CAAAGRESTGELFF. CDR3 DNA sequence: TGTGCCGCCGCGGGGCGGGAGTCCACCGGGGAGCTGTTTTTT.

The rearrangement links TRBV10-3 to TRBJ1-2; 9 nucleotides line up with TRBD1. V trimming: 7 bases; J trimming: 8 bases; junction bases outside the gene matches: 8. The CDR3 runs 13 residues. Germline CDR1 ENHRY, CDR2 SYGVKD. The CDR3 DNA reads TGTGCCATCAACCCACGACAGGGGGAGGGCTACACCTTC. Translation gives CAINPRQGEGYTF.

The chain joins TRBV5-1 to TRBJ1-4; 7 bases agree with TRBD1. The V gene's germline CDR1 is SGHRS and CDR2 YFSETQ. The CDR3 runs 17 residues. V shed 3 bases and J 4 bases; nucleotides not matched to a gene: 12. Here the CDR3 DNA reads TGCGCCAGCAGCTCACAACCCCCGGGACAGATTAATGAAAAACTGTTTTTT. This gives the protein CASSSQPPGQINEKLFF.